The 6 T cell receptor beta chains below were found in one sample sequenced in a study of monozygotic twins with inflammatory bowel disease (dated by TCRdb to about 2019). The library was built by means of 5' RACE. The sequencing machine was an Illumina HiSeq 2500. TCRdb reprocessed the reads and lists each CDR3 protein sequence as a single entry, with no DNA. The sample table on file contains approximately 330,000 distinct CDR3 sequences. Together, the top ten hold roughly 2% of the sample. The source material was blood. The source of these receptors is a human donor with ulcerative colitis or Crohn's disease, or a healthy co-twin of an affected twin (not recorded which).

The CDR3 spells CASSRQESRYEQYF. V is TRBV7-2 and J is TRBJ2-7. Germline lookup yields CDR1 SGHTA and CDR2 FQGNSA. CDR3 length: 14 residues.

This sequence joins TRBV20-1 and TRBJ1-3. The CDR3 contains 13 residues. The germline gives CDR1 DFQATT, CDR2 SNEGSKA (reference sequence). The CDR3 reads CSARHGSGNTIYF.

The genes are TRBV11-2 and TRBJ1-1; lacking DNA, the TRBD1 call made by TCRdb goes unchecked. Germline CDR1 is SGHAT and CDR2 is FQNNGV. This CDR3 comprises 12 residues. The CDR3 sequence: CASSLGGHEAFF.

This chain joins TRBV20-1 and TRBJ1-4. The CDR3 has 13 amino acids. Germline V CDR1 and CDR2: DFQATT, SNEGSKA (reference sequence). CDR3 sequence reads: CRVAGGTNEKLFF.

The V gene is TRBV7-9, the J gene TRBJ2-7; TCRdb lists TRBD1, though no DNA is available to test this call. The length of the CDR3 is 16 residues. Germline values: CDR1 SEHNR, CDR2 FQNEAQ (reference sequence). The CDR3 loop reads CASSLAGGGTRYEQYF.

The chain links TRBV20-1 to TRBJ2-1; TCRdb calls TRBD1, which cannot be checked without DNA. The CDR3 sequence is 16 residues long. The V gene's germline CDR1 is DFQATT and CDR2 SNEGSKA (reference sequence). This CDR3 reads CSAPDTRTGEHNEQFF.